This section outlines one TCR beta chain sequence together with its context. Its antigen is not known. Produced via immunoSEQ multiplex PCR; TCRdb's table is partial and in-frame only. The sample records 19,000 or so clones, roughly 83% being singletons. Treatment of the sample: AdE1-LMPpoly-expanded autologous EBV-specific T-cell therapy followed by anti-PD-1 nivolumab. The sample originates from a study of EBV T-cell therapy then PD-1 blockade in nasopharyngeal carcinoma. The receptor's source is a middle-aged man with nasopharyngeal carcinoma. Sequenced material: CD8+ T cells from blood, taken at day 0 from a patient whose treatment included autologous EBV-specific T cells and nivolumab.

CDR3 bases: TGTGCCAGCAGTGACCCCGGGACAGTCTCCTACGAGCAGTACTTC. Translation gives CASSDPGTVSYEQYF. The gene calls are TRBV6-1 and TRBJ2-7; the match to TRBD1 covers 7 bases. V gave up 3 bases and J gave up 0 bases; unmatched junction bases: 5. Looked up from germline, CDR1 is MNHNS and CDR2 is SASEGT. The CDR3 spans 15 residues.